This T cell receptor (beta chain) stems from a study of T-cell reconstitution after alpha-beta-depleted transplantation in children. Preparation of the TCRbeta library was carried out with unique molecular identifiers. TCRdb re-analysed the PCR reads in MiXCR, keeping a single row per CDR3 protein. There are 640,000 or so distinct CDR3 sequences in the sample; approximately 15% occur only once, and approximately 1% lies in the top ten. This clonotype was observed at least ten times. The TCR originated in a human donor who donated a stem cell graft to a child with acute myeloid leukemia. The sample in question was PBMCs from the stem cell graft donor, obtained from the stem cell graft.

CDR3 DNA sequence: TGCAGTGCTGGACCGGGTAAATATCAGCCCCAGCATTTT. It is translated as CSAGPGKYQPQHF. The chain links TRBV20-1 to TRBJ1-5; D remains unclear. The CDR3 contains 13 residues. CDR1 is DFQATT, CDR2 SNEGSKA, per germline (reference sequence). V lost 5 bases and J 5 bases, leaving 13 bases between the germline ends.